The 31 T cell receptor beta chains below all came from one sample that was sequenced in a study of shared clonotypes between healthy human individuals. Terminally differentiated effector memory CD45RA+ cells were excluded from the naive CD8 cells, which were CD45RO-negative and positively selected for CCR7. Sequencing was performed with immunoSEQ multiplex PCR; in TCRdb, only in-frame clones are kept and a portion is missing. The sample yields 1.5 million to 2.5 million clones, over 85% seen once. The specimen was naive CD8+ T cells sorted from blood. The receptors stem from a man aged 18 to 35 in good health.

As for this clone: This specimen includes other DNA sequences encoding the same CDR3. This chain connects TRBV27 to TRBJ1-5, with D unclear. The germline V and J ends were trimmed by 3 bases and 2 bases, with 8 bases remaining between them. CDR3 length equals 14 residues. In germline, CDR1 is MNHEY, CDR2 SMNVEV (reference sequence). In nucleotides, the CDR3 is TGTGCCAGCAGTTTGGTCGGCGGCAATCAGCCCCAGCATTTT. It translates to CASSLVGGNQPQHF.

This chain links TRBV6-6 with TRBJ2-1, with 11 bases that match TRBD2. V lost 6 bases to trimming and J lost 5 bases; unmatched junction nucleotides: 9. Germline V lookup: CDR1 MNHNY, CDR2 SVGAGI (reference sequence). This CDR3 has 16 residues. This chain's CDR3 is CASRPLAGGLHNEQFF. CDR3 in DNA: TGTGCCAGCAGGCCTCTAGCGGGAGGTCTCCACAATGAGCAGTTCTTC.

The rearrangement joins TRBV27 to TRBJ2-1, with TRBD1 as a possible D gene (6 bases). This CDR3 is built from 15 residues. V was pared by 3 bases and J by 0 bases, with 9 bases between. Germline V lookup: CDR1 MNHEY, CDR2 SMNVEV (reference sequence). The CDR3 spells CASSFTGSSYNEQFF. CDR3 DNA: TGTGCCAGCAGTTTTACAGGGTCCTCCTACAATGAGCAGTTCTTC.

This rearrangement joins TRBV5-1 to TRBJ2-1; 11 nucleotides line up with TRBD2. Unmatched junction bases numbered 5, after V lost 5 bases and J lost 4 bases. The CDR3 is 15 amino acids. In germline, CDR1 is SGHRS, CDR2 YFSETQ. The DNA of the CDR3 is TGCGCCAGCAGGACCACTAGCGGGAGTTACAATGAGCAGTTCTTC. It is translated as CASRTTSGSYNEQFF.

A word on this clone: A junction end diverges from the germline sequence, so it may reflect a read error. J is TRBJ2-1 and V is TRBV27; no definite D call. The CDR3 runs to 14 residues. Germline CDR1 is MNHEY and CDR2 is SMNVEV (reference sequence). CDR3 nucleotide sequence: TGTGCCAGCAGTTTAATTGACTCCAACAATGAGCAGTTCTTC. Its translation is CASSLIDSNNEQFF.

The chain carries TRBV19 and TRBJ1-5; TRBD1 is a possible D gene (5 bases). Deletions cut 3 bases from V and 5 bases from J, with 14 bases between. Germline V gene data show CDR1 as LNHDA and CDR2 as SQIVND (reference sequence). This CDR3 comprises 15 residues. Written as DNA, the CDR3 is TGTGCCAGTAGTATGAGGGGCCCCAATTATCAGCCCCAGCATTTT. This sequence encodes CASSMRGPNYQPQHF.

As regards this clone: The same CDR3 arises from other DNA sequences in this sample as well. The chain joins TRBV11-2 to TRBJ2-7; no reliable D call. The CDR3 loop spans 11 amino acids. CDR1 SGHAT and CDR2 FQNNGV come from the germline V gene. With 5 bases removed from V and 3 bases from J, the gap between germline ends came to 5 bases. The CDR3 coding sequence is TGTGCCAGCAGCCCAAGCTACGAGCAGTACTTC. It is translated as CASSPSYEQYF.

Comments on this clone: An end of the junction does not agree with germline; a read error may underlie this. CDR3 nucleotide sequence: TGCGCCAGCAGCCCGGGACAGGGGTTGGCCGGAGAGCTGTTTTTT. Encoded protein: CASSPGQGLAGELFF. This sequence joins TRBV4-3 and TRBJ2-2; 10 bases match TRBD1. CDR3 length: 15 residues. Germline values: CDR1 LGHNA, CDR2 YSLEER.

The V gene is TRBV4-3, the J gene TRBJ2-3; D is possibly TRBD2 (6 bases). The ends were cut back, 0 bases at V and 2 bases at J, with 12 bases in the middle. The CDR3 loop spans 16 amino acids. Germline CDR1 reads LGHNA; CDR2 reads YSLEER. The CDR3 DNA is TGCGCCAGCAGCCAAGATTGGGAGGCTCTCACAGATACGCAGTATTTT. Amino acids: CASSQDWEALTDTQYF.

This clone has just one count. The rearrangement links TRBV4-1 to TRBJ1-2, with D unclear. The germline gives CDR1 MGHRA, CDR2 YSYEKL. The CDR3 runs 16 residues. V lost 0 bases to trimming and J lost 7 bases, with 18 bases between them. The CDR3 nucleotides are TGCGCCAGCAGCCAAGAGACGCAGCTCCCTCCGATTGGCTACACCTTC. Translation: CASSQETQLPPIGYTF.

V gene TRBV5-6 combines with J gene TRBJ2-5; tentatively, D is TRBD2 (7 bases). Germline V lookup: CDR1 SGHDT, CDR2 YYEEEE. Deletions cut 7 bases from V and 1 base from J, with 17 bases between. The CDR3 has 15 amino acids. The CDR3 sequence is CASYKRDTFQETQYF. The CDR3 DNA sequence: TGTGCCAGCTACAAGCGGGACACCTTCCAAGAGACCCAGTACTTC.

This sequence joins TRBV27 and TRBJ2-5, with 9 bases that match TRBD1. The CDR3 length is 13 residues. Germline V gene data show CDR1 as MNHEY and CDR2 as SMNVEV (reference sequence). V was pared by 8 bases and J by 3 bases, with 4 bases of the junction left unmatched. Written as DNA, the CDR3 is TGTGCCAGCGGGGACAGGGTGAAAGAGACCCAGTACTTC. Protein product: CASGDRVKETQYF.

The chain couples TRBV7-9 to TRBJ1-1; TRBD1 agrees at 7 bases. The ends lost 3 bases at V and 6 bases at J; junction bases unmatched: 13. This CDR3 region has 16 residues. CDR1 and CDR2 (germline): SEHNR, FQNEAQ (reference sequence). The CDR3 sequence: CASSFIIGTELPEAFF. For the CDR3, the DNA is TGTGCCAGCAGCTTCATAATAGGGACAGAACTTCCTGAAGCTTTCTTT.

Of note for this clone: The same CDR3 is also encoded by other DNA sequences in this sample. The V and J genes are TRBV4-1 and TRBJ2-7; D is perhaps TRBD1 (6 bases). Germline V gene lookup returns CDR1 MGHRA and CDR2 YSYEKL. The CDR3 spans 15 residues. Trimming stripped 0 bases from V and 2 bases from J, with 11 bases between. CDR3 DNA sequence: TGCGCCAGCAGCCAAGATGGAACAGGGCCCTACGAGCAGTACTTC. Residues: CASSQDGTGPYEQYF.

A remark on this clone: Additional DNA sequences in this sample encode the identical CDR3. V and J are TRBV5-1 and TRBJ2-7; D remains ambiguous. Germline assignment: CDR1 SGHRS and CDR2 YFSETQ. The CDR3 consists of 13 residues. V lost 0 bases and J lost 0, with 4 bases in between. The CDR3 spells CASSLDTSYEQYF. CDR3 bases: TGCGCCAGCAGCTTGGATACCTCCTACGAGCAGTACTTC.

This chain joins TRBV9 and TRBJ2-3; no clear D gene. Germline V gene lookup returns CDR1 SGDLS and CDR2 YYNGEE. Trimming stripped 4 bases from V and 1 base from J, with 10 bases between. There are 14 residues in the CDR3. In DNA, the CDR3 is TGTGCCAGCAGCCCCTCGTGGGGCACAGATACGCAGTATTTT. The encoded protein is CASSPSWGTDTQYF.

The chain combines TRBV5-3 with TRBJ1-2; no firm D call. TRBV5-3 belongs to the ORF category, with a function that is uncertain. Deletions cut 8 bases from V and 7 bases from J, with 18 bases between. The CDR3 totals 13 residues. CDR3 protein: CASPGAAGGGYTF. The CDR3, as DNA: TGTGCCAGTCCAGGAGCGGCGGGCGGTGGCTACACCTTC.

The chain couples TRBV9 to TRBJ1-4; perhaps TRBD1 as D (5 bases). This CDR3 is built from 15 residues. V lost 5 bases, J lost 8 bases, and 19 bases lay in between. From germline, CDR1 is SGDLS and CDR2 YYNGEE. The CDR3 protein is CASSATRDGSEKLFF. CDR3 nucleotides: TGTGCCAGCAGTGCAACCCGGGACGGGAGCGAAAAACTGTTTTTT. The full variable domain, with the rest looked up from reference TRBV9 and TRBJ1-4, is DSGVTQTPKHLITATGQRVTLRCSPRSGDLSVYWYQQSLDQGLQFLIQYYNGEERAKGNILERFSAQQFPDLHSELNLSSLELGDSALYFCASSATRDGSEKLFFGSGTQLSVL.

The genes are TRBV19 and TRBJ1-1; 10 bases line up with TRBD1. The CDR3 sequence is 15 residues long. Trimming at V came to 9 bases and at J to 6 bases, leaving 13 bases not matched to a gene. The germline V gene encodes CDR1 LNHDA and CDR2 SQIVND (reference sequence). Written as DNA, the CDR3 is TGTGCCAGCTCCGACAGGGGGCTAACCTGGGCTGAAGCTTTCTTT. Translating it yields CASSDRGLTWAEAFF.

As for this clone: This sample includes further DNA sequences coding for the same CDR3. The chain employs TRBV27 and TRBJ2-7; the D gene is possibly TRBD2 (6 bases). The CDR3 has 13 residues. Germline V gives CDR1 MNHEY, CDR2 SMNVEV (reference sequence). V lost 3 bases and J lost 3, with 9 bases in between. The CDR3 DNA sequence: TGTGCCAGCAGTTTCGGGGGTAGCTACGAGCAGTACTTC. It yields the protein CASSFGGSYEQYF.

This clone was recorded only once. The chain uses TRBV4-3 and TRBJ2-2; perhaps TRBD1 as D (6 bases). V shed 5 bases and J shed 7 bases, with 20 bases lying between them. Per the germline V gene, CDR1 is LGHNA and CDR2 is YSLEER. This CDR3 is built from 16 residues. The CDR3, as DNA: TGCGCCAGCAGCGCTCGACAGGTTGGTGCGAACGGGGAGCTGTTTTTT. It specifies CASSARQVGANGELFF.

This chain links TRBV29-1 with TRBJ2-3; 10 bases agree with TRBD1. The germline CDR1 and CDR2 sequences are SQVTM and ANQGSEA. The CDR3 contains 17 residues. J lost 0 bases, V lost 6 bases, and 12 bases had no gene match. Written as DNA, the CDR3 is TGCAGCGTAGCCGGGACAGGGGTTAGCTGGAGCACAGATACGCAGTATTTT. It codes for CSVAGTGVSWSTDTQYF.

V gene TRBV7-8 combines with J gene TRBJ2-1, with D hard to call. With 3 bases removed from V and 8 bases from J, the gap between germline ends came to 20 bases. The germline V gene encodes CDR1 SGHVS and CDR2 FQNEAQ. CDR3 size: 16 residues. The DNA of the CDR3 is TGTGCCAGCAGCTTGTTGGTTGTACGGCCTCTGGATGAGCAGTTCTTC. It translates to CASSLLVVRPLDEQFF. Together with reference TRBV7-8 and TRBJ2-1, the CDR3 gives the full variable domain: GAGVSQSPRYKVAKRGQDVALRCDPISGHVSLFWYQQALGQGPEFLTYFQNEAQLDKSGLPSDRFFAERPEGSVSTLKIQRTQQEDSAVYLCASSLLVVRPLDEQFFGPGTRLTVL.

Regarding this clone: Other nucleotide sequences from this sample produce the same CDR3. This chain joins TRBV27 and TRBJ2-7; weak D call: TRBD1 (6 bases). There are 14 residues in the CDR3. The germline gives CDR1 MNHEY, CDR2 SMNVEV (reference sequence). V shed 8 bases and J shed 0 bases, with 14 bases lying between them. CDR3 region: CASSLRDNSYEQYF. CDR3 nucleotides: TGTGCCAGCTCACTCCGGGACAACTCCTACGAGCAGTACTTC.

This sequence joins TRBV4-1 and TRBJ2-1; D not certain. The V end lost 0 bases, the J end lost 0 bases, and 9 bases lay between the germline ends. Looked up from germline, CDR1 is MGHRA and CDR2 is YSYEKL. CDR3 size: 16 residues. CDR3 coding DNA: TGCGCCAGCAGCCAAGAAGGGCAGGCCTCCTACAATGAGCAGTTCTTC. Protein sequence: CASSQEGQASYNEQFF.

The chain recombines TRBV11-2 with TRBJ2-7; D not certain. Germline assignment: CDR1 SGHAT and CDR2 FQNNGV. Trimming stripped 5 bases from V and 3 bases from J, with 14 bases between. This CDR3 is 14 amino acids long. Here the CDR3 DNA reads TGTGCCAGCAGCCCCAAACGAGCTCTCTACGAGCAGTACTTC. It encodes CASSPKRALYEQYF.

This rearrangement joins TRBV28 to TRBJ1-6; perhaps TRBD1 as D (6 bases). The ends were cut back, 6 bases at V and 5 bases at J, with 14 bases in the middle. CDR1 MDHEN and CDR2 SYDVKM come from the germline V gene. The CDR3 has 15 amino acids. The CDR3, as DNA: TGTGCCAGCAGCACGGGGGGCCCTAATAATTCACCCCTCCACTTT. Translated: CASSTGGPNNSPLHF.

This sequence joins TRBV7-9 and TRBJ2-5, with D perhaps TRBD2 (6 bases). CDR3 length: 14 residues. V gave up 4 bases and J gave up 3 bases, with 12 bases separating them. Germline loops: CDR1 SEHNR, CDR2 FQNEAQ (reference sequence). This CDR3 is CASSSPWGEETQYF. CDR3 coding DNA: TGTGCCAGCAGCTCGCCCTGGGGGGAAGAGACCCAGTACTTC.

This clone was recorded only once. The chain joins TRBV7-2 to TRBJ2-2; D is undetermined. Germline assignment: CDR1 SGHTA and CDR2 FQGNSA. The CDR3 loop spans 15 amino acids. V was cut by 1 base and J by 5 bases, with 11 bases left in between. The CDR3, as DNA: TGTGCCAGCAGCTTAGTCAGCCTGAGTACCGGGGAGCTGTTTTTT. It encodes CASSLVSLSTGELFF.

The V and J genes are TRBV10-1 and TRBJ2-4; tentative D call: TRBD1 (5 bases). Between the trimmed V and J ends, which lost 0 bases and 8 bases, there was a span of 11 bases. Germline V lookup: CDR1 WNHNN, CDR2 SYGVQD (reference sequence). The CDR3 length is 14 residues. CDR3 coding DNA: TGCGCCAGCAGTGAGTCAGGGGATGGGGACATTCAGTACTTC. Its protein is CASSESGDGDIQYF.

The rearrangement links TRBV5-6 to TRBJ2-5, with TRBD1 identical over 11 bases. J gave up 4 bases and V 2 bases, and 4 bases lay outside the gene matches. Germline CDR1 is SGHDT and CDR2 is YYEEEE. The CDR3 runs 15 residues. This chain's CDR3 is CASSFGTGGPETQYF. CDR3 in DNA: TGTGCCAGCAGCTTCGGGACAGGGGGACCAGAGACCCAGTACTTC.